Listed below are T cell receptor beta chains from one sample, sequenced in a study of a mutant IDH1 vaccine in newly diagnosed glioma. The table came from immunoSEQ multiplex PCR; TCRdb's copy has only in-frame clones and leaves some out. This table has about 38,000 clones, roughly 81% appearing once. Which antigens these TCRs recognize remains unknown. Source: PBMCs, taken from a glioma patient whose treatment included an IDH1 peptide vaccine. These receptors were taken from a man in his forties or fifties with glioma. Each CDR3 is given with its conserved first and last residue. The order of the fields is CDR3 DNA, CDR3 protein, J gene, D gene, V gene, clone size. A D gene is named only where the DNA matches it firmly. Clone sizes are given selectively: once, few, many, or a class where the clone is expanded.

TGTGCCAGCAACTCGCCCCTCGACAGATCCTACGAGCAGTACTTC,CASNSPLDRSYEQYF,TRBJ2-7,.,TRBV2,.
TGTGCCAGCAGCCAACTAGAAGAGCAAGAGACCCAGTACTTC,CASSQLEEQETQYF,TRBJ2-5,.,TRBV4-2,.
TGTGCTACCGGGGGGAGGACCGAGCAGTACTTC,CATGGRTEQYF,TRBJ2-7,TRBD2,TRBV27,.
TGCAGCGCCTGGGGTAACAATGAGCAGTTCTTC,CSAWGNNEQFF,TRBJ2-1,.,TRBV29-1,once
TGTGCCAGCAGTTACTCGGTGAACACTGAAGCTTTCTTT,CASSYSVNTEAFF,TRBJ1-1,.,TRBV6-5,.
TGTGCCACCAGCAGAGTCGTAGGCGATACGCAGTATTTT,CATSRVVGDTQYF,TRBJ2-3,.,TRBV15,.
TGTGCCAGCAGCCGGGACAGTATTTTAAACACCATATATTTT,CASSRDSILNTIYF,TRBJ1-3,TRBD1,TRBV6-5,.
TGTGCCATCAGTGCTCGGACAGAAGAGACCCAGTACTTC,CAISARTEETQYF,TRBJ2-5,.,TRBV10-3,.
TGTGCCAGCAGCGTAGGTAGCGGGGGGCCAGATGGCTACGAGCAGTACTTC,CASSVGSGGPDGYEQYF,TRBJ2-7,TRBD2,TRBV9,.
TGCAGTGCTATCTGGGAGACCCAGTACTTC,CSAIWETQYF,TRBJ2-5,.,TRBV20-1,.
TGTGCCAGCAGTTACTCGCGCGGGACCCTCTCCTACGAGCAGTACTTC,CASSYSRGTLSYEQYF,TRBJ2-7,.,TRBV6-5,once
TGTGCCAGTAGCGGGCGAGGGCGGGGGACTGAAGCTTTCTTT,CASSGRGRGTEAFF,TRBJ1-1,.,TRBV19,.
TGTGCCTCCACCGGGGCAGGGGCGACTGAAGCTTTCTTT,CASTGAGATEAFF,TRBJ1-1,.,TRBV10-3,.
TGTGCCAGCAGCTCCGGGGAAGGGTTAGGAACCTACAATGAGCAGTTCTTC,CASSSGEGLGTYNEQFF,TRBJ2-1,.,TRBV5-4,once
TGTGCCAGTAGTACCGTCGCCTCGGGGGAGCAGTACTTC,CASSTVASGEQYF,TRBJ2-7,.,TRBV19,few
TGTGCCAGCAGCCGCAACGGCATGAACACTGAAGCTTTCTTT,CASSRNGMNTEAFF,TRBJ1-1,.,TRBV7-2,.